This T cell receptor beta chain derives from a study of blood T cell repertoires in COVID-19. Study information: Spain, Italy and the United States supplied samples that represented acute and convalescent COVID-19.

A single count supports this clone. Original processing methods: Amplification with reference gene primers provided the estimates of nucleated cell counts. The assay was immunoSEQ multiplex PCR, and TCRdb's table has in-frame clones only and misses some. The V and J calls and clone size come from that table; D and trimming were worked out from the DNA. Seen here are under 100,000 clones, over 75% observed once, and the top ten hold roughly a sixth. Germline lookup yields CDR1 SGHNT and CDR2 YYREEE (reference sequence). The junction had 7 bases not matched to a gene; V was cut back by 3 bases and J by 0 bases. The CDR3 totals 16 residues.

The sample taken for sequencing was peripheral blood. V gene TRBV5-4 combines with J gene TRBJ1-2; 8 nucleotides line up with TRBD1. The source of this sequence is a human donor in a cohort sampled during active COVID-19. The CDR3 spells CASSYTGQGANYGYTF. The DNA of the CDR3 is TGTGCCAGCAGCTACACCGGACAGGGAGCTAACTATGGCTACACCTTC.